This T cell receptor beta chain stems from a study of spatial heterogeneity in lung cancer. Across the study: Consistently, beta-chain sequences turned up in larger numbers than alpha-chain sequences did.

TCRdb reprocessed the 5' RACE reads via MiXCR and lists one record per CDR3 protein. The sample includes some 87,000 distinct CDR3 sequences, over 8.5% of them seen just once. Time point reported: sample taken at primary tumor resection. Unsorted whole RNA samples from tumor, nontumor lung or frozen PBMC were sequenced. This clonotype has just a few counts. The ends were cut back, 6 bases at V and 5 bases at J, with 11 bases in the middle. Germline CDR1 is MNHEY and CDR2 is SVGAGI. The CDR3 is made up of 12 amino acids. The chain recombines TRBV6-5 with TRBJ2-7, with TRBD1 as a possible D gene (6 bases). This material consisted of PBMCs, taken at surgery. The origin of this receptor is a male donor with early-stage non-small cell lung cancer. This CDR3 is CASSYPGDEQYF. DNA for the CDR3: TGTGCCAGCAGCTACCCAGGGGACGAGCAGTACTTC.